These 8 T cell receptor beta chains came from one sample sequenced in a study of cytomegalovirus exposure and HLA in healthy donors. This table comes from immunoSEQ multiplex PCR, and its TCRdb copy is limited to in-frame clones, with some not included. This sample has about 150,000 clones, with around nine tenths found just once. The material sequenced was PBMCs. The receptors come from a woman aged 18-35 years in good health and CMV-seropositive.

V usage is TRBV5-1 and J usage is TRBJ2-7; 12 bases map to TRBD2. This CDR3 region has 15 residues. Trimming cost V 0 bases and J 4 bases; bases outside gene matches: 2. CDR1 SGHRS and CDR2 YFSETQ come from the germline V gene. This chain's CDR3 is CASSLAGTSGYEQYF. DNA for the CDR3: TGCGCCAGCAGCTTGGCCGGGACTAGCGGGTACGAGCAGTACTTC. Full variable domain (rest looked up from reference TRBV5-1 and TRBJ2-7): KAGVTQTPRYLIKTRGQQVTLSCSPISGHRSVSWYQQTPGQGLQFLFEYFSETQRNKGNFPGRFSGRQFSNSRSEMNVSTLELGDSALYLCASSLAGTSGYEQYFGPGTRLTVT.

This clone has only a few counts. The rearrangement uses TRBV19 and TRBJ1-2, with 7 bases fitting TRBD1. Germline V gene lookup returns CDR1 LNHDA and CDR2 SQIVND (reference sequence). The CDR3 has 14 amino acids. Losses at the gene ends were 5 bases for V and 5 bases for J; bases not matched to a gene: 8. This chain's CDR3 is CASSATGEGYGYTF. CDR3 sequence (DNA): TGTGCCAGTAGTGCCACAGGGGAAGGGTATGGCTACACCTTC.

As to this clone: This clone may be a read error of a much larger clone one base away. CDR3 DNA sequence: TGTGCCAGCAGTAGGACTAGCGGGAGCAATGAGCAGTTCTTC. Translated, it gives CASSRTSGSNEQFF. The rearrangement links TRBV6-5 to TRBJ2-1; TRBD2 agrees at 13 bases. This CDR3 is built from 14 residues. Unmatched junction bases numbered 1, after V lost 5 bases and J lost 6 bases. Per germline, CDR1 MNHEY and CDR2 SVGAGI.

This clone has just one count. The CDR3 protein is CASSFGRRSSSYNEQFF. As DNA, the CDR3 is TGTGCCAGCAGTTTCGGACGGAGGTCGAGCTCCTACAATGAGCAGTTCTTC. This chain connects TRBV27 to TRBJ2-1; D possibly corresponds to TRBD2 (5 bases). Germline CDR1 reads MNHEY; CDR2 reads SMNVEV (reference sequence). The CDR3 is made up of 17 amino acids. V lost 3 bases to trimming and J lost 0 bases, with 15 bases between them.

In this sample, this clone turned up once. The chain recombines TRBV19 with TRBJ1-4; perhaps TRBD1 as D (5 bases). The ends were cut back, 3 bases at V and 8 bases at J, with 19 bases in the middle. The germline gives CDR1 LNHDA, CDR2 SQIVND (reference sequence). The length of the CDR3 is 16 residues. CDR3 coding DNA: TGTGCCAGTAGTATTAATGACGGTGGGGCGGGAGAAAAACTGTTTTTT. Amino acids: CASSINDGGAGEKLFF.

The chain carries TRBV6-6 and TRBJ1-4; maybe TRBD1 (5 bases). Germline V gives CDR1 MNHNY, CDR2 SVGAGI (reference sequence). The CDR3 spans 14 residues. V was trimmed by 5 bases and J by 5 bases, leaving 12 bases between them. The CDR3 loop reads CASSPRGRNEKLFF. The CDR3, as DNA: TGTGCCAGCAGTCCCCGGGGGAGAAATGAAAAACTGTTTTTT.

The chain uses TRBV12-5 and TRBJ2-2; 12 positions match TRBD2. V lost 3 bases, J lost 7 bases, and 12 bases stayed unmatched. Germline CDR1 LGHNT, CDR2 FRNRAP. There are 18 residues in the CDR3. This CDR3 reads CASGLRQGGLAGLGELFF. CDR3 DNA sequence: TGTGCTAGTGGTTTAAGGCAGGGTGGACTAGCGGGACTCGGGGAGCTGTTTTTT. The whole variable domain, filled in from reference TRBV12-5 and TRBJ2-2, reads DARVTQTPRHKVTEMGQEVTMRCQPILGHNTVFWYRQTMMQGLELLAYFRNRAPLDDSGMPKDRFSAEMPDATLATLKIQPSEPRDSAVYFCASGLRQGGLAGLGELFFGEGSRLTVL.

This chain links TRBV4-2 with TRBJ2-5; D possibly corresponds to TRBD2 (6 bases). There are 14 residues in the CDR3. The ends were cut back, 1 base at V and 1 base at J, with 7 bases in the middle. Germline assignment: CDR1 LGHNA and CDR2 YNFKEQ. The CDR3 region is CASSQGGGQETQYF. CDR3 in DNA: TGTGCCAGCAGCCAAGGGGGAGGCCAAGAGACCCAGTACTTC.